This T cell receptor (beta chain) was sequenced during a study of blood T cell repertoires in COVID-19. Study in general: Sample material is recorded as cDNA or gDNA derived from T cells, B-cell-depleted T cells, or PBMCs.

Germline loops: CDR1 MNHNY, CDR2 SVGAGI (reference sequence). This CDR3 is 13 amino acids long. The V end was cut by 8 bases, the J end by 4 bases, with 9 bases between. TCRdb's table, derived via immunoSEQ multiplex PCR, lists solely in-frame clones and lacks some. The sample shows fewer than 500,000 clones, 86% of them seen only once. The material sequenced was peripheral blood. The chain employs TRBV6-6 and TRBJ2-6; possibly TRBD1 for D (6 bases). This TCR derives from a woman aged 25 to 39 with active or convalescent COVID-19. The CDR3 loop is CASLGQGANVLTF. CDR3 nucleotides: TGTGCCAGCCTTGGACAGGGGGCCAACGTCCTGACTTTC.